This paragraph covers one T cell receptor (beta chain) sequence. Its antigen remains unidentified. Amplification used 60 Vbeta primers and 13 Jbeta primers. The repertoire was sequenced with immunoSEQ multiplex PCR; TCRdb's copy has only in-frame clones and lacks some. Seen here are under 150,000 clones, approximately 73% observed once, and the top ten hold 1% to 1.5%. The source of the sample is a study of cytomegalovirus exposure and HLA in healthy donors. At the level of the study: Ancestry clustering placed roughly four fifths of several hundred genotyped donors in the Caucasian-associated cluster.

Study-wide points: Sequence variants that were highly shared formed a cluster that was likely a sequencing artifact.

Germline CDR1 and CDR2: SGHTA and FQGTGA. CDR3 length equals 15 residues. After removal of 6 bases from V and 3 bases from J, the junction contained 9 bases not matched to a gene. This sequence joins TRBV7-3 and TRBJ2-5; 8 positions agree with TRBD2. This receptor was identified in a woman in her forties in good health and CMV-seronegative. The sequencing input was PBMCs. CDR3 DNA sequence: TGTGCCAGCAGTCCAGTAGCGGGGATAAAAGAGACCCAGTACTTC. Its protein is CASSPVAGIKETQYF.